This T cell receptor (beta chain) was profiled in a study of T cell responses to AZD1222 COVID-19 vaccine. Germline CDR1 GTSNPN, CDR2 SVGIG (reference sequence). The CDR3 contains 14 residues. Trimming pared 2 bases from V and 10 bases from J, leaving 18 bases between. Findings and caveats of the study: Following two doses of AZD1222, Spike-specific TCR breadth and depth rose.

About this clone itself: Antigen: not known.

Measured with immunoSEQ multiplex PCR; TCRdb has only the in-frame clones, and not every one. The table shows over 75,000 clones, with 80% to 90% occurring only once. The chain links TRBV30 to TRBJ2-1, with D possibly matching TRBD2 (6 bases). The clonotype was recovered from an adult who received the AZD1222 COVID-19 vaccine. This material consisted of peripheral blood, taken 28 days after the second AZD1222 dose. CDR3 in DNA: TGTGCCTGGAGTCGACTAGTTACGGTTGACGAGCAGTTCTTC. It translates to CAWSRLVTVDEQFF.